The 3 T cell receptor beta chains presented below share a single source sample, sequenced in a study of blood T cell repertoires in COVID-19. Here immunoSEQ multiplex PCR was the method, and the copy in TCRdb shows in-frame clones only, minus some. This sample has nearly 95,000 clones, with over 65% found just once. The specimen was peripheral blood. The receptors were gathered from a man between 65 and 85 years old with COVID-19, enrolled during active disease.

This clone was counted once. The CDR3 coding sequence is TGTGCCGTTTCGGACAGGAGACTGCAGGAAGCTTTCTTT. Translation gives CAVSDRRLQEAFF. V and J are TRBV3-1 (or the pseudogene TRBV3-2) and TRBJ1-1, with 7 bases identical to TRBD1. Germline trimming cut 11 bases from V and 8 bases from J; bases unmatched to any gene: 14. The CDR3 runs to 13 residues. Germline V gene lookup returns CDR1 LGHDT and CDR2 YNNKEL (reference sequence).

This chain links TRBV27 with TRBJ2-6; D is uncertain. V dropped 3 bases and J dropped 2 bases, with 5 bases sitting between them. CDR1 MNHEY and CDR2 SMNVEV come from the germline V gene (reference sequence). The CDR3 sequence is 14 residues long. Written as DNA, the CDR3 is TGTGCCAGCAGTTTGTCAGCTGGGGCCAACGTCCTGACTTTC. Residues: CASSLSAGANVLTF.

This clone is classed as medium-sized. The CDR3 region has the DNA TGCGCCAGCAGCCAATCCGTGGACAGGGGTCTCTATGGCTACACCTTC. Translating it yields CASSQSVDRGLYGYTF. The chain is built from TRBV4-3 and TRBJ1-2; TRBD1 matches 9 bases. The CDR3 has 16 residues. V lost 2 bases, J lost 4 bases, and 8 bases stayed unmatched. Per the germline V gene, CDR1 is LGHNA and CDR2 is YSLEER.